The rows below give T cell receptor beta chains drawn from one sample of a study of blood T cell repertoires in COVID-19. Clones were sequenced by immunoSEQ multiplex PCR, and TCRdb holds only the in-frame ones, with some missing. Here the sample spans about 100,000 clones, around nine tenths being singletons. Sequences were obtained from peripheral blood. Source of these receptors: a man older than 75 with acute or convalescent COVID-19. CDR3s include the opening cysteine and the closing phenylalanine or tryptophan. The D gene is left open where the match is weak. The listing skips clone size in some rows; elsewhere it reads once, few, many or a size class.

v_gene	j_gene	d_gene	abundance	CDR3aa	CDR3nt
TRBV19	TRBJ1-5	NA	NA	CASNPEGANQPQHF	TGTGCCAGTAACCCCGAGGGAGCTAATCAGCCCCAGCATTTT
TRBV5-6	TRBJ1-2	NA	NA	CASSLGAGGYTF	TGTGCCAGCAGCTTGGGGGCGGGTGGCTACACCTTC
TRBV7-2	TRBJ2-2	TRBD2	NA	CASTLGGANTGELFF	TGTGCCAGCACTCTGGGAGGGGCGAACACCGGGGAGCTGTTTTTT
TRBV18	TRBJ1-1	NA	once	CASSPGRANTEAFF	TGTGCCAGCTCACCGGGGAGGGCGAACACTGAAGCTTTCTTT
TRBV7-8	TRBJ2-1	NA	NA	CASTPSGLASYNEQFF	TGTGCCAGCACCCCCAGCGGTCTAGCCTCCTACAATGAGCAGTTCTTC
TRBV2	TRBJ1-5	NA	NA	CASSLTVNSNQPQHF	TGTGCCAGCAGCCTGACAGTCAATAGCAATCAGCCCCAGCATTTT
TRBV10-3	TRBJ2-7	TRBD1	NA	CAIRTGTDTYEQYF	TGTGCCATCAGGACCGGGACAGACACCTACGAGCAGTACTTC
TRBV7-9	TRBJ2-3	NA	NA	CAGKTASSTDTQYF	TGTGCCGGGAAGACAGCTTCTAGCACAGATACGCAGTATTTT
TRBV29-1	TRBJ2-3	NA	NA	CSVHPGSHGDTQYF	TGCAGCGTTCACCCGGGATCCCACGGGGATACGCAGTATTTT
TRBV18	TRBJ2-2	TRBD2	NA	CASSPPRAGDTGELFF	TGTGCCAGCTCACCACCGAGGGCGGGGGACACCGGGGAGCTGTTTTTT
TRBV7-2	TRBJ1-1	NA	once	CASSLQGAGTEAFF	TGTGCCAGCAGCTTACAAGGGGCGGGGACTGAAGCTTTCTTT
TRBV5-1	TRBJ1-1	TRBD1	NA	CASSLEQGASFF	TGCGCCAGCAGCTTGGAACAGGGGGCTTCTTTCTTT
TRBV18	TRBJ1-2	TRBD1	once	CASSSSGTAYGYTF	TGTGCCAGCTCATCCTCTGGGACAGCCTATGGCTACACCTTC
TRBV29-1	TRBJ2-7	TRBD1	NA	CSVVGQGSYEQYF	TGCAGCGTTGTTGGACAGGGGTCCTACGAGCAGTACTTC
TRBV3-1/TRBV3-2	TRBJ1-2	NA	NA	CASSQLSDGYTF	TGTGCCAGCAGCCAATTATCGGATGGCTACACCTTC
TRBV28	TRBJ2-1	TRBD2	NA	CASSPIPGLAGVEQFF	TGTGCCAGCAGTCCGATACCGGGACTAGCGGGAGTTGAGCAGTTCTTC
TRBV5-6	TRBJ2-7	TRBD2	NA	CASSLGTSGYEQYF	TGTGCCAGCAGCTTGGGGACTAGCGGGTACGAGCAGTACTTC
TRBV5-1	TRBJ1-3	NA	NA	CASSLGGLGGNTIYF	TGCGCCAGCAGCTTGGGGGGGCTTGGTGGAAACACCATATATTTT
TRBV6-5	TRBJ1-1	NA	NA	CASRAGTEAFF	TGTGCCAGCAGGGCGGGCACTGAAGCTTTCTTT
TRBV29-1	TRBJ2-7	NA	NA	CSVAQPPYEQYF	TGCAGCGTTGCACAGCCTCCTTACGAGCAGTACTTC
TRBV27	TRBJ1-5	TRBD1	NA	CASSFRGPRGDNQPQHF	TGTGCCAGCAGTTTCCGTGGCCCCAGGGGGGACAATCAGCCCCAGCATTTT
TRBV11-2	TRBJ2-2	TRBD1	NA	CASSSGTAYTGELFF	TGTGCCAGCAGCTCCGGGACAGCTTACACCGGGGAGCTGTTTTTT
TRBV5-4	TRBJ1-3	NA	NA	CASSLGIEKGNTIYF	TGTGCCAGCAGCTTGGGTATTGAGAAGGGAAACACCATATATTTT